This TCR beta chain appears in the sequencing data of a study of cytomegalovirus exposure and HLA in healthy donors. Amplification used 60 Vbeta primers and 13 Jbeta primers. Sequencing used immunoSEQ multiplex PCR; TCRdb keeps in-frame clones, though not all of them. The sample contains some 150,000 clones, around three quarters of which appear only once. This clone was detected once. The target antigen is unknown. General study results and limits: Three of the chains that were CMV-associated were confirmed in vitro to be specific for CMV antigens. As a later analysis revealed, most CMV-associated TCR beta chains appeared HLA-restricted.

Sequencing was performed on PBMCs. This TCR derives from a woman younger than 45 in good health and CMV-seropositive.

CDR3 amino acids: CASSFGQPNEKLFF. The CDR3 bases are TGCGCCAGCAGCTTTGGACAGCCTAATGAAAAACTGTTTTTT. The chain uses TRBV5-1 and TRBJ1-4, with D possibly being TRBD1 (6 bases). The CDR3 spans 14 residues. Trimming pared 2 bases from V and 3 bases from J, leaving 8 bases between. Per the germline V gene, CDR1 is SGHRS and CDR2 is YFSETQ.